This entry describes one TCR beta chain. Its antigen is not identified. Only in-frame clones appear in the TCRdb table, and some are missing; sequencing was by immunoSEQ multiplex PCR. Counted here are over 25,000 clones, approximately 68% occurring once; the ten biggest clones make up approximately 3.6%. These data belong to a study of PD-1 blockade in classical Hodgkin lymphoma. Study context: Nivolumab dosed at 3 mg/kg went to patients intravenously every 2 weeks. Study-wide results and caveats: Complete responders showed a baseline diversity that resembled the diversity of newly diagnosed patients. In CD4+ cells, TCR diversity went up significantly by C4D1, but in CD8+ cells it did not. Newly diagnosed patients reportedly trailed healthy donors in baseline TCR diversity.

Noted time point: cycle 4 day 1 (C4D1), after 6 weeks of nivolumab. Every patient was affected by relapse after autologous stem cell transplantation, while exposure to brentuximab vedotin was not uniform. CDR1 and CDR2 (germline): LNHDA, SQIVND (reference sequence). This CDR3 has 17 residues. V lost 2 bases to trimming and J lost 3 bases; unmatched junction nucleotides: 7. The gene calls are TRBV19 and TRBJ2-2; 9 nucleotides align to TRBD1. This specimen was peripheral blood mononuclear cells (PBMCs), taken before the fourth cycle of nivolumab. This receptor was obtained from a human donor with classical Hodgkin lymphoma. The CDR3 coding sequence is TGTGCCAGTAGTATATGGGGACAGGGTTGGGACACCGGGGAGCTGTTTTTT. Encoded protein: CASSIWGQGWDTGELFF.